This entry features one T cell receptor beta chain sequence. No antigen is known for it. This record comes from a study of multiple sclerosis patients with progressive multifocal leukoencephalopathy. Broader study findings: Most PML patients had lower entropy, suggesting less diverse TRB repertoires.

Time point described: time of PML onset. JC virus DNA in cerebrospinal fluid confirmed the PML diagnosis. Between roughly 15 and 60 months of natalizumab therapy passed before PML developed in these natalizumab-treated patients. Germline V gives CDR1 MNHEY, CDR2 SMNVEV (reference sequence). The CDR3 extends over 20 amino acids. V lost 0 bases to trimming and J lost 5 bases; unmatched junction nucleotides: 15. TCRdb keeps only in-frame clones here, not all; method: immunoSEQ multiplex PCR. Among approximately 27,000 clones listed, 75% to 90% were seen once. Source: PBMCs, taken from a patient treated with natalizumab. The V and J genes are TRBV27 and TRBJ2-1, with TRBD2 matching 11 bases. This TCR was sampled from a woman aged 30 to 39 with progressive multifocal leukoencephalopathy. The CDR3 nucleotides read TGTGCCAGCAGTTTATCGTTTTCCCCCGTGGTTAGCGGGGGGGACAATGAGCAGTTCTTC. Encoded protein: CASSLSFSPVVSGGDNEQFF.